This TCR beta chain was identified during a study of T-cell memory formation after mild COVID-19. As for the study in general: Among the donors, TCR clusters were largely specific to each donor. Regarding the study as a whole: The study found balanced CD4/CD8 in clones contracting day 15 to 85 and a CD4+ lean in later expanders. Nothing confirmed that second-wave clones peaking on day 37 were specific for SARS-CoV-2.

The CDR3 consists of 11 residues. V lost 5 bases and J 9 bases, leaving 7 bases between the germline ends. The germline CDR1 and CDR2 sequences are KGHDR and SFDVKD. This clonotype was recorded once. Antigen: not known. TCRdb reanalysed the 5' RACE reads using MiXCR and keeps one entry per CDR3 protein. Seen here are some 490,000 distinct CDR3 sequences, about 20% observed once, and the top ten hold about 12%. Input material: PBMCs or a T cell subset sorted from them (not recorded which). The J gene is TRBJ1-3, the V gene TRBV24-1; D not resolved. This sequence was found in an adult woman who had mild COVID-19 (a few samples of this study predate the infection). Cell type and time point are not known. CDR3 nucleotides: TGTGCCACCAGTGCAAGAGGCACCATATATTTT. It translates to CATSARGTIYF.